This TCR beta chain emerged from a study of blood T cell repertoires in COVID-19. Study in general: Samples representing acute and convalescent COVID-19 were sourced from the United States, Italy and Spain.

The method was immunoSEQ multiplex PCR; TCRdb's version includes in-frame clones alone and lacks a portion of them. The table shows about 160,000 clones, with about 86% occurring only once. Per the germline V gene, CDR1 is ENHRY and CDR2 is SYGVKD. The CDR3 loop spans 13 amino acids. Trimming left V 6 bases short and J 5 bases short, with 11 bases between. Recovery meant two consecutive negative NP/OP PCR tests, professional clearance, or resolved symptoms. The V call is TRBV10-3, the J call TRBJ1-5; D perhaps matches TRBD1 (5 bases). This clonotype originated in a man aged 45-60 years who had recovered from COVID-19. The sequenced sample was PBMCs or T cells enriched from blood (not recorded which). CDR3 nucleotide sequence: TGTGCCATCAGAGACAGTCTCGATCAGCCCCAGCATTTT. Its translation is CAIRDSLDQPQHF.